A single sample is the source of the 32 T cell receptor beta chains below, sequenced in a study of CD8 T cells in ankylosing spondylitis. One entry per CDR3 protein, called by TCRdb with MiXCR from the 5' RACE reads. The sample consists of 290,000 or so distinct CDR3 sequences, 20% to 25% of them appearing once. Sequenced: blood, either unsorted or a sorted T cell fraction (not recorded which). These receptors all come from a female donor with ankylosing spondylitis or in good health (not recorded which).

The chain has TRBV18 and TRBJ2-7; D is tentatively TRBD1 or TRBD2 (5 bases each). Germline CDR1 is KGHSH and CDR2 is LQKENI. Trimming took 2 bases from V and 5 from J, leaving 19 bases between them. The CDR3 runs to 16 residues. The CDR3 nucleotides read TGTGCCAGCTCACCATTAACTACGGCAGGGAGCCACGAGCAGTACTTC. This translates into CASSPLTTAGSHEQYF. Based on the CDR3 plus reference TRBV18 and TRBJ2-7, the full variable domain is NAGVMQNPRHLVRRRGQEARLRCSPMKGHSHVYWYRQLPEEGLKFMVYLQKENIIDESGMPKERFSAEFPKEGPSILRIQQVVRGDSAAYFCASSPLTTAGSHEQYFGPGTRLTVT.

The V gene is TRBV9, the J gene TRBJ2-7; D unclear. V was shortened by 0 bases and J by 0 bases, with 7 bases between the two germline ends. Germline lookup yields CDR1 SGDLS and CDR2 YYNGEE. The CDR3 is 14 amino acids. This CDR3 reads CASSVGQISYEQYF. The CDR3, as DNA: TGTGCCAGCAGCGTAGGGCAGATCTCCTACGAGCAGTACTTC.

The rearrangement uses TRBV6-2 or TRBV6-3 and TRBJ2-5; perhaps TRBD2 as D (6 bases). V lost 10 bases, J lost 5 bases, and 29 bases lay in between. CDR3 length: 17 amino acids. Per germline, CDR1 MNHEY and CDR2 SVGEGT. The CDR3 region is CATTHETWRGLSETQYF. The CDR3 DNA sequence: TGTGCCACTACCCACGAAACCTGGAGGGGTTTGTCGGAGACCCAGTACTTC.

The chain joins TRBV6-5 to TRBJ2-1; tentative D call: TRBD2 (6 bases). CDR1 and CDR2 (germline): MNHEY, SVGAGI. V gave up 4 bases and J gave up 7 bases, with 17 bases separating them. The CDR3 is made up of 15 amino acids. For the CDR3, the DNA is TGTGCCAGCAGTTCCACTCTCCTAGCGTTAAATGAGCAGTTCTTC. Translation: CASSSTLLALNEQFF.

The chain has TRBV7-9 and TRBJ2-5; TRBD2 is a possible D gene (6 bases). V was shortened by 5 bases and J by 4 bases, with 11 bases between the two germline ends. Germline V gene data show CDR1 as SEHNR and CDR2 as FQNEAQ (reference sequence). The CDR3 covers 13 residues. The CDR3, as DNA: TGTGCCAGCAGCCTGGCGGGACTAGAGACCCAGTACTTC. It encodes CASSLAGLETQYF.

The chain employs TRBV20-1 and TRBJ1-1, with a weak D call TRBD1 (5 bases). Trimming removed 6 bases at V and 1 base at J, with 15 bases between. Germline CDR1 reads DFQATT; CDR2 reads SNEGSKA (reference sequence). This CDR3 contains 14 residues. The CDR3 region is CSAPGDGSNTEAFF. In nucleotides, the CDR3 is TGCAGTGCGCCCGGGGACGGGTCGAACACTGAAGCTTTCTTT.

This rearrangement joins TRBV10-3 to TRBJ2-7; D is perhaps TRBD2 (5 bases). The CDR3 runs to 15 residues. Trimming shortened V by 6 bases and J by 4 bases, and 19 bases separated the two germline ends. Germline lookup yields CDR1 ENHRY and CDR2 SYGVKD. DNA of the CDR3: TGTGCCATCAGCCCCGACCTGACTGAGCGGTACGAGCAGTACTTC. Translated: CAISPDLTERYEQYF.

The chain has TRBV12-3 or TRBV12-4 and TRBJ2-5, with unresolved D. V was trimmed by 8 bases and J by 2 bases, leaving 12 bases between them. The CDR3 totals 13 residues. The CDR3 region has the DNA TGTGCCAGCGCCCTAATAGGTCAAGAGACCCAGTACTTC. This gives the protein CASALIGQETQYF.

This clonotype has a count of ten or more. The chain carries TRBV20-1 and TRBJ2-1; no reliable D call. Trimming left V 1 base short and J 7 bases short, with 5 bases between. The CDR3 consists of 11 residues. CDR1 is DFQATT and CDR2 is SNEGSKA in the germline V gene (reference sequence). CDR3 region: CSARVRNEQFF. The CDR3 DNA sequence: TGCAGTGCTAGAGTTAGAAATGAGCAGTTCTTC.

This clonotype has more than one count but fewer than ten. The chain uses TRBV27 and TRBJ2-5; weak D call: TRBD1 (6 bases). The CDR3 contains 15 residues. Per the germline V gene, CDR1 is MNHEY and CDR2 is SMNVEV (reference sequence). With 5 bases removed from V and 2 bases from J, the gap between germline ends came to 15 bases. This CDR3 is CASSLRQASQETQYF. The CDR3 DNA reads TGTGCCAGCAGTCTCCGACAGGCATCACAAGAGACCCAGTACTTC.

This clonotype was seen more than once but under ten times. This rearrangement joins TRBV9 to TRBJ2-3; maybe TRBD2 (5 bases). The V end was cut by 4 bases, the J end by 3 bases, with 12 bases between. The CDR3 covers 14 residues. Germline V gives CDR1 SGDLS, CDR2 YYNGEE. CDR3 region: CASSPRTRTDTQYF. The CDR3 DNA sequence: TGTGCCAGCAGCCCTCGGACTCGTACAGATACGCAGTATTTT. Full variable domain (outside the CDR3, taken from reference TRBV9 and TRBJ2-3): DSGVTQTPKHLITATGQRVTLRCSPRSGDLSVYWYQQSLDQGLQFLIQYYNGEERAKGNILERFSAQQFPDLHSELNLSSLELGDSALYFCASSPRTRTDTQYFGPGTRLTVL.

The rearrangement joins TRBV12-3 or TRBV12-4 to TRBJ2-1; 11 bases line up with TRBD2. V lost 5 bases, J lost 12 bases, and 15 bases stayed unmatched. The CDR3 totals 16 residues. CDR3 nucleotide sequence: TGTGCCAGCAGTACCACCGGGACTAGCGGACACCGATTGCAGTTCTTC. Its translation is CASSTTGTSGHRLQFF.

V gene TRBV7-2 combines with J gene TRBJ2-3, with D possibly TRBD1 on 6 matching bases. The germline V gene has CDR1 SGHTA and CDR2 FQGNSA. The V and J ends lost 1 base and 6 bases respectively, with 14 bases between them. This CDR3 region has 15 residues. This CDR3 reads CASSLGAGVLDTQYF. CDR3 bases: TGTGCCAGCAGCTTAGGGGCAGGGGTATTGGATACGCAGTATTTT. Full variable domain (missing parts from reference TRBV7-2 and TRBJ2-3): GAGVSQSPSNKVTEKGKDVELRCDPISGHTALYWYRQSLGQGLEFLIYFQGNSAPDKSGLPSDRFSAERTGGSVSTLTIQRTQQEDSAVYLCASSLGAGVLDTQYFGPGTRLTVL.

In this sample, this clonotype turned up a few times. DNA of the CDR3: TGCAGTGCCCCCAGGGGAAACACCATATATTTT. This sequence encodes CSAPRGNTIYF. The chain is built from TRBV20-1 and TRBJ1-3, with D hard to call. Germline V gene lookup returns CDR1 DFQATT and CDR2 SNEGSKA (reference sequence). This CDR3 spans 11 amino acids. V lost 6 bases, J lost 4 bases, and 7 bases lay in between.

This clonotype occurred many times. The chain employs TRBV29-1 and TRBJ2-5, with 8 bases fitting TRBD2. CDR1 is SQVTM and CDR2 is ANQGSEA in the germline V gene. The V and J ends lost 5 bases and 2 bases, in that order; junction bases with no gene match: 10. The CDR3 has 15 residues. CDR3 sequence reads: CSVSETSALQETQYF. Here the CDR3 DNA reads TGCAGCGTTTCCGAGACTAGCGCCCTACAAGAGACCCAGTACTTC.

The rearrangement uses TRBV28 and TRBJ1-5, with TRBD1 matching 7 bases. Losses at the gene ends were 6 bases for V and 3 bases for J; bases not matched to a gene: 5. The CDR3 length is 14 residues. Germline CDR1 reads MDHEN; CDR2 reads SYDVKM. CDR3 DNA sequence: TGTGCCAGCAGCCCGGGACAGCTCAATCAGCCCCAGCATTTT. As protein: CASSPGQLNQPQHF.

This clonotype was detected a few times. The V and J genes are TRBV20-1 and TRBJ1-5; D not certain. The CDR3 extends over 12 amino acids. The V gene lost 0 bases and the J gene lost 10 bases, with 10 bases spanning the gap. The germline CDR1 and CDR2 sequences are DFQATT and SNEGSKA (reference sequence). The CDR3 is CSARDRGGPQHF. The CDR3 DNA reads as TGCAGTGCTAGAGATCGGGGTGGACCCCAGCATTTT.

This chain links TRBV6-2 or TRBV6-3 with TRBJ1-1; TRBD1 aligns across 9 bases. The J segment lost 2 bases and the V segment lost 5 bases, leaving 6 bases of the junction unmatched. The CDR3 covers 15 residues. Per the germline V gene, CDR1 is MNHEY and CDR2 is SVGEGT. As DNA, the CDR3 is TGTGCCAGCAGTGACCGGGACAGGGCTAACACTGAAGCTTTCTTT. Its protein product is CASSDRDRANTEAFF.

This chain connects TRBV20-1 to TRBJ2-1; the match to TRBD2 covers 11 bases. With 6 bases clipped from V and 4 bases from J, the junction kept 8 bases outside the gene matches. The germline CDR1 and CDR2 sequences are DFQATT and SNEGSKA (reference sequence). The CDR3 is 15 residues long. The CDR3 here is CSADLAGGPYNEQFF. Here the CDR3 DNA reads TGCAGTGCCGACTTAGCGGGAGGGCCGTACAATGAGCAGTTCTTC.

The DNA for the CDR3 is TGTGCCAGCAGCCTCGGGACAGGAGGATTCTATGGCTACACCTTC. Protein sequence: CASSLGTGGFYGYTF. The V call is TRBV7-8, the J call TRBJ1-2, with 8 bases matching TRBD1. Trimming at V came to 5 bases and at J to 4 bases, leaving 9 bases not matched to a gene. Germline lookup yields CDR1 SGHVS and CDR2 FQNEAQ. CDR3 length equals 15 residues.

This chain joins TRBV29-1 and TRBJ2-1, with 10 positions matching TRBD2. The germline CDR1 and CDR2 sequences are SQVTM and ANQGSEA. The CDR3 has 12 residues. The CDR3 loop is CTTSGAYNEQFF. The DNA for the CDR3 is TGCACTACTAGCGGGGCCTACAATGAGCAGTTCTTC.

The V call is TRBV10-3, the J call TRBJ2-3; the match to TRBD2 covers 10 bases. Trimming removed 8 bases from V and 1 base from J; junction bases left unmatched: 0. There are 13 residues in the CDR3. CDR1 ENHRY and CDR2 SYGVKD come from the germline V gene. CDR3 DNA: TGTGCCATCGGGACTAGCGGCACAGATACGCAGTATTTT. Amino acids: CAIGTSGTDTQYF.

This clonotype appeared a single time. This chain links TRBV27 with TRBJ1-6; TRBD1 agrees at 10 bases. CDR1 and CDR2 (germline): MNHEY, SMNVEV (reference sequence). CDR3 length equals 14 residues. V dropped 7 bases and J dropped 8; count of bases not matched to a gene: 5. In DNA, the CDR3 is TGTGCCAGCACTATTGGACAGGGGGATTCACCCCTCCACTTT. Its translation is CASTIGQGDSPLHF.

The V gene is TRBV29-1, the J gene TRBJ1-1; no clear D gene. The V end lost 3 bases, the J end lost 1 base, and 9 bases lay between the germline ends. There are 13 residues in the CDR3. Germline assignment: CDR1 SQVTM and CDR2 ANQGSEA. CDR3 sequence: CSVDLGSNTEAFF. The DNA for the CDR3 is TGCAGCGTTGACTTGGGTTCGAACACTGAAGCTTTCTTT.

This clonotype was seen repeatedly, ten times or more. In DNA, the CDR3 is TGTGCCAGCAGTCAACAGGGGCCCTATGGCTACACCTTC. As protein: CASSQQGPYGYTF. J is TRBJ1-2 and V is TRBV6-6; 7 bases match TRBD1. CDR1 is MNHNY, CDR2 SVGAGI, per germline (reference sequence). The CDR3 contains 13 residues. V shed 5 bases and J 4 bases; nucleotides not matched to a gene: 4.

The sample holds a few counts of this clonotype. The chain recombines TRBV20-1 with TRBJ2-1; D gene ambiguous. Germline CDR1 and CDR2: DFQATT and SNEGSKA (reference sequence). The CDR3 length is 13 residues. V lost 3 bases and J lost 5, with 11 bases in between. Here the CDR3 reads CSASYGTHNEQFF. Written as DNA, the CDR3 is TGCAGTGCTAGTTACGGCACACACAATGAGCAGTTCTTC.

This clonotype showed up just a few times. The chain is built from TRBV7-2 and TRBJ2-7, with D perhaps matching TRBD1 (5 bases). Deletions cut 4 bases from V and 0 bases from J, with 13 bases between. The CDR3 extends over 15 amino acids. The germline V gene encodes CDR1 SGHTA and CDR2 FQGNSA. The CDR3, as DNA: TGTGCCAGCAGCTCCAGGGCCTTGAGCTCCTACGAGCAGTACTTC. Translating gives CASSSRALSSYEQYF. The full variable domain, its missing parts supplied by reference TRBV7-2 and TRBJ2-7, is GAGVSQSPSNKVTEKGKDVELRCDPISGHTALYWYRQSLGQGLEFLIYFQGNSAPDKSGLPSDRFSAERTGGSVSTLTIQRTQQEDSAVYLCASSSRALSSYEQYFGPGTRLTVT.

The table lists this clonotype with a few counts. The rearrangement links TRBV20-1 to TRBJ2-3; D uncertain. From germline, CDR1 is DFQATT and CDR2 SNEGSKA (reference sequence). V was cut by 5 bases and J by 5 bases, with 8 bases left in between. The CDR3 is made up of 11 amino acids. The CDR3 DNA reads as TGCAGTGCTCCCTGGATAGATACGCAGTATTTT. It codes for CSAPWIDTQYF.

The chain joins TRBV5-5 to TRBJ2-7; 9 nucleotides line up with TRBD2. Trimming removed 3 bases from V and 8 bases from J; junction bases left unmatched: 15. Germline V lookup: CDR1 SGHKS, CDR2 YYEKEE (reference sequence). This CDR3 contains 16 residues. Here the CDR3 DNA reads TGTGCCAGCAGCTGGGGCTCTTCCGGGACTAGCTCCCAGCAGTACTTC. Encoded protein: CASSWGSSGTSSQQYF.

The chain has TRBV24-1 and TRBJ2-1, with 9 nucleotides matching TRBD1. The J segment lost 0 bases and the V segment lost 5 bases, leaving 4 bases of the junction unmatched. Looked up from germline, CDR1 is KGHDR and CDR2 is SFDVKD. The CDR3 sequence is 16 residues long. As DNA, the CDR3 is TGTGCCACCAGTGTCCCGGGACAGGGCTCCTACAATGAGCAGTTCTTC. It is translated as CATSVPGQGSYNEQFF.

The DNA for the CDR3 is TGTGCCACGGAACCAGGGGTTGGGGCCAACGTCCTGACTTTC. This encodes CATEPGVGANVLTF. This chain uses TRBV28 with TRBJ2-6, with a possible D match to TRBD1 (6 bases). The V gene's germline CDR1 is MDHEN and CDR2 SYDVKM. This CDR3 is built from 14 residues. V lost 10 bases and J 3 bases, leaving 13 bases between the germline ends.

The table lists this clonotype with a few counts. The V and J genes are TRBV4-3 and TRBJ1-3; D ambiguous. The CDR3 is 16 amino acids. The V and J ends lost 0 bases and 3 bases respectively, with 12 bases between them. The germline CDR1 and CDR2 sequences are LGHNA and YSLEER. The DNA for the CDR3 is TGCGCCAGCAGCCAAGATCCCCGATTGAGTGGAAACACCATATATTTT. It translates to CASSQDPRLSGNTIYF.